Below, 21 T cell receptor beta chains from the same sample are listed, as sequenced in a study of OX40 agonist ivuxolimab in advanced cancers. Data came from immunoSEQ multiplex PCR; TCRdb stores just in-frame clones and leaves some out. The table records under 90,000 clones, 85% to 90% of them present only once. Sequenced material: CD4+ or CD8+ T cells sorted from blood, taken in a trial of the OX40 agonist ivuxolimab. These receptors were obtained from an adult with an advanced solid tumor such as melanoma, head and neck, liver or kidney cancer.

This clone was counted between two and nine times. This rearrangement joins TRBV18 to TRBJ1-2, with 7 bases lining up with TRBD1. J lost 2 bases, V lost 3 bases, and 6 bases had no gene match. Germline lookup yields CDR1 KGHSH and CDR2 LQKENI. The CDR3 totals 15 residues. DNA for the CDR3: TGTGCCAGCTCACCCCCGGACAGGCAGAACTATGGCTACACCTTC. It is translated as CASSPPDRQNYGYTF. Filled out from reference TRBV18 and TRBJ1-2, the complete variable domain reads NAGVMQNPRHLVRRRGQEARLRCSPMKGHSHVYWYRQLPEEGLKFMVYLQKENIIDESGMPKERFSAEFPKEGPSILRIQQVVRGDSAAYFCASSPPDRQNYGYTFGSGTRLTVV.

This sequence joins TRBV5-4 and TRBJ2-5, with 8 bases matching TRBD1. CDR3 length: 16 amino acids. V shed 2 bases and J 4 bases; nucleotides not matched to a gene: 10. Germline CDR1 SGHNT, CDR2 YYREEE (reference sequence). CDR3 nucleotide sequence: TGTGCCAGCAGCTTCCCTGACAGGGGCGGAGGAGAGACCCAGTACTTC. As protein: CASSFPDRGGGETQYF. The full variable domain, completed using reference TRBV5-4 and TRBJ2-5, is ETGVTQSPTHLIKTRGQQVTLRCSSQSGHNTVSWYQQALGQGPQFIFQYYREEENGRGNFPPRFSGLQFPNYSSELNVNALELDDSALYLCASSFPDRGGGETQYFGPGTRLLVL.

The DNA of the CDR3 is TGTGCCAGTAGTATTCAGACTAACTATGGCTACACCTTC. Translating it yields CASSIQTNYGYTF. This rearrangement joins TRBV19 to TRBJ1-2, with no clear D. This CDR3 has 13 residues. Germline CDR1 and CDR2: LNHDA and SQIVND (reference sequence). Trimming pared 3 bases from V and 0 bases from J, leaving 5 bases between.

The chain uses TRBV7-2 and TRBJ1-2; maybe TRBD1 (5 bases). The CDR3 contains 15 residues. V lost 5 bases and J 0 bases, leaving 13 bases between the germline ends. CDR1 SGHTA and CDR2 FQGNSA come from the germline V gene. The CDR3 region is CASSPSGAANYGYTF. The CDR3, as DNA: TGTGCCAGCAGCCCCTCCGGGGCAGCTAACTATGGCTACACCTTC.

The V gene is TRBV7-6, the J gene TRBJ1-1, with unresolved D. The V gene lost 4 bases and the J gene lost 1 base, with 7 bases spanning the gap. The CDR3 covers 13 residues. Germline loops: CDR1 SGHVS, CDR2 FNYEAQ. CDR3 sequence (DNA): TGTGCCAGCAGCTCCACTGAGAACACTGAAGCTTTCTTT. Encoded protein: CASSSTENTEAFF. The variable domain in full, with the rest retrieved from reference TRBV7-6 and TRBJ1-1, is GAGVSQSPRYKVTKRGQDVALRCDPISGHVSLYWYRQALGQGPEFLTYFNYEAQQDKSGLPNDRFSAERPEGSISTLTIQRTEQRDSAMYRCASSSTENTEAFFGQGTRLTVV.

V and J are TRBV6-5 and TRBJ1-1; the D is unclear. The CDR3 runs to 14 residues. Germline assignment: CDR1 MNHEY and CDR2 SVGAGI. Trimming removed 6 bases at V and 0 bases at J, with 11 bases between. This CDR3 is CASSPTFMNTEAFF. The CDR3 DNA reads TGTGCCAGCAGCCCGACATTCATGAACACTGAAGCTTTCTTT.

CDR3 DNA sequence: TGTGCCAGCACGGGACTACGCTACAATGAGCAGTTCTTC. This codes for CASTGLRYNEQFF. This sequence joins TRBV27 and TRBJ2-1; 7 nucleotides line up with TRBD2. CDR1 is MNHEY and CDR2 is SMNVEV in the germline V gene (reference sequence). After removal of 7 bases from V and 3 bases from J, the junction contained 3 bases not matched to a gene. The CDR3 has 13 amino acids.

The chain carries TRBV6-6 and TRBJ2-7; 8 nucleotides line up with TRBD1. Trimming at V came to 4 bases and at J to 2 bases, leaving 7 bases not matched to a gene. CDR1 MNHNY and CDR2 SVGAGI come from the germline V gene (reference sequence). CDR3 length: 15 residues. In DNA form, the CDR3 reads TGTGCCAGCAGTTCCGCAGGGGGCGCGACCTACGAGCAGTACTTC. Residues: CASSSAGGATYEQYF.

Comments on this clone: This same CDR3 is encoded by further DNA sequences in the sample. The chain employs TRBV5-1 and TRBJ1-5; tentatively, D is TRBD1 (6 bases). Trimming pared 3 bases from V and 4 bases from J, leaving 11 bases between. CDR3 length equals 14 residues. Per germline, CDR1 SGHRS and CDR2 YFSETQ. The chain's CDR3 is CASSSGQPNQPQHF. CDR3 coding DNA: TGCGCCAGCAGCTCCGGACAGCCTAATCAGCCCCAGCATTTT. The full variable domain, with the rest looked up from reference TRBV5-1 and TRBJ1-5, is KAGVTQTPRYLIKTRGQQVTLSCSPISGHRSVSWYQQTPGQGLQFLFEYFSETQRNKGNFPGRFSGRQFSNSRSEMNVSTLELGDSALYLCASSSGQPNQPQHFGDGTRLSIL.

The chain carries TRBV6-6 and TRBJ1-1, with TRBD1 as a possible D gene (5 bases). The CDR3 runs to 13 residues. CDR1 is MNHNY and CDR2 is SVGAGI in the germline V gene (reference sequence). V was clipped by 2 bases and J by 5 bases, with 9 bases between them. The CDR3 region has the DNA TGTGCCAGCAGTTACGAGGGGAGGACTGAAGCTTTCTTT. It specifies CASSYEGRTEAFF.

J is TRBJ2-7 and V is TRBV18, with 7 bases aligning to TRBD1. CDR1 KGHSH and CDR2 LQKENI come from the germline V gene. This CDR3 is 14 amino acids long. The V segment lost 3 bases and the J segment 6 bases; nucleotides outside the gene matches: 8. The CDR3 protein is CASSPLRGGAEQYF. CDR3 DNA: TGTGCCAGCTCACCCCTGAGAGGGGGCGCCGAGCAGTACTTC.

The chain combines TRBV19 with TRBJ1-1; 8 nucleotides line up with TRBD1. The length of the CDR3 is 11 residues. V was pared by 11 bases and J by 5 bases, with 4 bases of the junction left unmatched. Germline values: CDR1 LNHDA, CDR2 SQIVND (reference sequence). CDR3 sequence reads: CASRQGTEAFF. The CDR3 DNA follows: TGTGCCTCACGACAGGGGACTGAAGCTTTCTTT.

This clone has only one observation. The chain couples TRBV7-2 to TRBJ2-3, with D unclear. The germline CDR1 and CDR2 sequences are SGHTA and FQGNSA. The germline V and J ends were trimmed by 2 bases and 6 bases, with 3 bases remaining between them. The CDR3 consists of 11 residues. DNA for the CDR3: TGTGCCAGCAGCTTACTGGATACGCAGTATTTT. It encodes CASSLLDTQYF.

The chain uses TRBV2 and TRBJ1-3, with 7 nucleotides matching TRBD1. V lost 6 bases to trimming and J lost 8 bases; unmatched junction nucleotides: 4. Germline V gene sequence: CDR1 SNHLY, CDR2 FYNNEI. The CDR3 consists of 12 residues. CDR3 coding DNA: TGTGCCAGCAGCGACAGGGCGTACACCATATATTTT. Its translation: CASSDRAYTIYF. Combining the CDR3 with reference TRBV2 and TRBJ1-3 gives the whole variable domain EPEVTQTPSHQVTQMGQEVILRCVPISNHLYFYWYRQILGQKVEFLVSFYNNEISEKSEIFDDQFSVERPDGSNFTLKIRSTKLEDSAMYFCASSDRAYTIYFGEGSWLTVV.

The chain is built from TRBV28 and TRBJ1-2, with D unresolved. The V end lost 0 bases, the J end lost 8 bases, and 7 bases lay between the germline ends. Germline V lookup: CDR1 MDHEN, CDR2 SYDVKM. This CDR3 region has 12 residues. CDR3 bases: TGTGCCAGCAGTTTATGGGTGGAAGGCTACACCTTC. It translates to CASSLWVEGYTF.

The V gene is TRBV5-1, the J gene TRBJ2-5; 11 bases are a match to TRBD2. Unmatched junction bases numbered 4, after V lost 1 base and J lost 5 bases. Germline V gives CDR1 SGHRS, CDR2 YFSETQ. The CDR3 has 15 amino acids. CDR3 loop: CASSLTSGGRETQYF. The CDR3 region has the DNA TGCGCCAGCAGCTTGACTAGCGGGGGCAGGGAGACCCAGTACTTC.

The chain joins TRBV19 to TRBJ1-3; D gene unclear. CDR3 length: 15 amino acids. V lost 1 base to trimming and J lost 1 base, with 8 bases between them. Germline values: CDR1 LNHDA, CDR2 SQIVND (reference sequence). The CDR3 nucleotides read TGTGCCAGTAGTATAGTCGGAGGGTCTGGAAACACCATATATTTT. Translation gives CASSIVGGSGNTIYF.

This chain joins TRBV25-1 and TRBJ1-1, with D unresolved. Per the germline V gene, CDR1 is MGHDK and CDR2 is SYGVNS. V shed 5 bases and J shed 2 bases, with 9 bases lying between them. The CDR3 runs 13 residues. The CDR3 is CASSKVKNTEAFF. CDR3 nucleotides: TGTGCCAGCAGTAAGGTGAAAAACACTGAAGCTTTCTTT.

The CDR3 nucleotides are TGTGCCAGCAGCGCGGGACTAGCCGGAGAGACCCAGTACTTC. Protein product: CASSAGLAGETQYF. The rearrangement joins TRBV7-9 to TRBJ2-5, with 9 nucleotides matching TRBD2. J gave up 4 bases and V 5 bases, and 5 bases lay outside the gene matches. The CDR3 consists of 14 residues. The germline V gene encodes CDR1 SEHNR and CDR2 FQNEAQ (reference sequence).

The DNA of the CDR3 is TGTGCCAGCTCACCCGGGACAGGGGTCACAGATACGCAGTATTTT. Translating gives CASSPGTGVTDTQYF. The chain joins TRBV18 to TRBJ2-3, with 10 bases fitting TRBD1. The junction had 2 bases not matched to a gene; V was cut back by 3 bases and J by 2 bases. Germline-derived CDR1 and CDR2 are KGHSH and LQKENI. This CDR3 is 15 amino acids long.

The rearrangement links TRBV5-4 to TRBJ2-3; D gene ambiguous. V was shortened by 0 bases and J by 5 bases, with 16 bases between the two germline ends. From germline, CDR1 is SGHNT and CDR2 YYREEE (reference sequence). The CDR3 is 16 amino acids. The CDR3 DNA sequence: TGTGCCAGCAGCTTGGCAAGGCAGCCCCTTCGAGATACGCAGTATTTT. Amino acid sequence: CASSLARQPLRDTQYF. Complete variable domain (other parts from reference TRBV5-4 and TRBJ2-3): ETGVTQSPTHLIKTRGQQVTLRCSSQSGHNTVSWYQQALGQGPQFIFQYYREEENGRGNFPPRFSGLQFPNYSSELNVNALELDDSALYLCASSLARQPLRDTQYFGPGTRLTVL.